This TCR beta chain was recorded in a study of blood T cell repertoires in COVID-19. This clone was counted between two and nine times. Assay used: immunoSEQ multiplex PCR; TCRdb lists only in-frame clones, some missing. Among 150,000 to 250,000 clones, 85% to 95% were seen once, and the ten largest hold approximately 0.69%. The source of this sequence is a man aged 30-40 years with COVID-19, enrolled during active disease. The specimen sequenced was peripheral blood.

The CDR3 reads CASSYSDTPYEQYF. As DNA, the CDR3 is TGTGCCAGCAGTTACTCCGACACCCCCTACGAGCAGTACTTC. The V call is TRBV6-6, the J call TRBJ2-7; D is ambiguous. The V gene lost 0 bases and the J gene lost 2 bases, with 8 bases spanning the gap. In germline, CDR1 is MNHNY, CDR2 SVGAGI (reference sequence). The CDR3 runs to 14 residues.